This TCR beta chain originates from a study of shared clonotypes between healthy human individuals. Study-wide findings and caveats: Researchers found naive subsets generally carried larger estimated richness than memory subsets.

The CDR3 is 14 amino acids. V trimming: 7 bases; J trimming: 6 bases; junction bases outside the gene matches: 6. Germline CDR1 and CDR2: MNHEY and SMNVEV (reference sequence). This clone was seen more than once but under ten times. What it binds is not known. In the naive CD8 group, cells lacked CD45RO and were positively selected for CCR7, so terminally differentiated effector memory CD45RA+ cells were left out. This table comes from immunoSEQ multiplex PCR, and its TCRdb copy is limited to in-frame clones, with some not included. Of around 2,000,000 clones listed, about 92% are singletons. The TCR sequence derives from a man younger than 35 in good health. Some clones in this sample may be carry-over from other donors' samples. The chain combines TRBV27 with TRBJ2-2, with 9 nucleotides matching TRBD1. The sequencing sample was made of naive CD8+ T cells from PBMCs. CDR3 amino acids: CASNQQGASGELFF. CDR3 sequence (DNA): TGTGCCAGCAATCAACAGGGGGCTTCCGGGGAGCTGTTTTTT.